This TCR beta chain was captured in a study of glioma-infiltrating T cells. Study-level background: Sequencing aimed for about 4.5- to 11-fold coverage of about 940,000 peripheral T cells. Overall study results and limits: CDR3 overlap between tissue and blood was very small. Tissue-blood divergence was below expectation in non-neoplastic patients, above in gliomas.

Germline lookup yields CDR1 SQVTM and CDR2 ANQGSEA. The CDR3 sequence is 14 residues long. V was pared by 4 bases and J by 1 base, with 13 bases between. As for this clonotype: What it binds is unknown.

Amplification of TCR alpha and beta CDR3 regions from RNA used iRepertoire nested multiplex PCR. TCRdb used MiXCR to reprocess the multiplex PCR reads, holding one entry per CDR3 protein. The profile shows a few hundred thousand distinct CDR3 sequences, 35% to 45% of them singletons. The sample comprised glioma tissue, nonneoplastic brain tissue, or PBMCs (not recorded which). This clonotype originated in a human donor with low-grade glioma or glioblastoma, undergoing nonglioma brain surgery, or in good health (not recorded which). The chain links TRBV29-1 to TRBJ1-1; TRBD1 is a possible D gene (5 bases). The CDR3 region is CSVGQRNRNTEAFF. CDR3 in DNA: TGCAGCGTTGGACAGAGGAACCGGAACACTGAAGCTTTCTTT.